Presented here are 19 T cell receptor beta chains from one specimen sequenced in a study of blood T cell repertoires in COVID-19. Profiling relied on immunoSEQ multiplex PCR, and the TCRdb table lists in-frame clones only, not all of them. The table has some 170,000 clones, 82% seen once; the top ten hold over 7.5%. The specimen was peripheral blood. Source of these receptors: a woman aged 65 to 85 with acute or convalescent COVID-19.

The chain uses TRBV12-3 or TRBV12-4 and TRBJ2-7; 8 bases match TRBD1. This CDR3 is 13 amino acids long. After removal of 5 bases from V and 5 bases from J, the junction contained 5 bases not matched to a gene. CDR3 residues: CASSRTGFNEQYF. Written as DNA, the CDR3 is TGTGCCAGCAGTCGGACAGGGTTCAACGAGCAGTACTTC.

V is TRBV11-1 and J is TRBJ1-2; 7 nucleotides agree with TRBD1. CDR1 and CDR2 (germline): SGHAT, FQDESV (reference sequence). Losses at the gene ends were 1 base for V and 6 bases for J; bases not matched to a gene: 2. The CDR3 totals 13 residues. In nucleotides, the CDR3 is TGTGCCAGCAGCTTAGACAGGGGAGATGGCTACACCTTC. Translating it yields CASSLDRGDGYTF.

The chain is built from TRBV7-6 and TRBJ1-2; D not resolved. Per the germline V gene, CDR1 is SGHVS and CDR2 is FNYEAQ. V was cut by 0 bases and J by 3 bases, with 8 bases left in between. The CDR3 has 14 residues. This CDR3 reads CASSLASRDYGYTF. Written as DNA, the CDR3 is TGTGCCAGCAGCTTAGCCTCTCGGGACTATGGCTACACCTTC.

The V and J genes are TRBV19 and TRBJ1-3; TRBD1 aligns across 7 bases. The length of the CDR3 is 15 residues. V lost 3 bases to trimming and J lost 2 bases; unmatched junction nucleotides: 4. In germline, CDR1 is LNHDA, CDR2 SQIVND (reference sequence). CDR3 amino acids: CASSIGGQAGNTIYF. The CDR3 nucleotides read TGTGCCAGTAGTATCGGCGGACAGGCTGGAAACACCATATATTTT.

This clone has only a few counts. CDR3: CASSRPSGGASGELFF. The CDR3 nucleotides read TGTGCCAGCAGCCGCCCGAGCGGGGGGGCTTCCGGGGAGCTGTTTTTT. The V gene is TRBV3-1 (or the pseudogene TRBV3-2), the J gene TRBJ2-2, with TRBD2 identical over 10 bases. The CDR3 extends over 16 amino acids. V shed 4 bases, J shed 6 bases, and the junction held 8 bases outside the gene matches. Germline-derived CDR1 and CDR2 are LGHDT and YNNKEL (reference sequence).

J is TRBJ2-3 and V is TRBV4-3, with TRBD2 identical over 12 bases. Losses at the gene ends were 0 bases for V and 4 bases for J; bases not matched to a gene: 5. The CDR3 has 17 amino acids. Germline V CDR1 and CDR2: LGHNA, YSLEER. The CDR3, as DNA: TGCGCCAGCAGCCAAGATAAGGGACTAGCGGGTTCAGATACGCAGTATTTT. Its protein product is CASSQDKGLAGSDTQYF.

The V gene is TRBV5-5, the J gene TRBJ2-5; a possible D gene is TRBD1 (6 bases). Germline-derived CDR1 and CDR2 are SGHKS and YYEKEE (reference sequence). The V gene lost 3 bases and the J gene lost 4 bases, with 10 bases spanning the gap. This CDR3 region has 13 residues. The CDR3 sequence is CASSSQGRETQYF. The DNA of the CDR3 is TGTGCCAGCAGCTCCCAGGGGAGAGAGACCCAGTACTTC.

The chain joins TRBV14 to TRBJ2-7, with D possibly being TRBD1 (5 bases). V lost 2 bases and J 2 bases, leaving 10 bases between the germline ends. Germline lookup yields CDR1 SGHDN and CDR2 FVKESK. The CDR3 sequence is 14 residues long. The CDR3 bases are TGTGCCAGCAGCCAATCACAGGAGCCCTACGAGCAGTACTTC. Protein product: CASSQSQEPYEQYF.

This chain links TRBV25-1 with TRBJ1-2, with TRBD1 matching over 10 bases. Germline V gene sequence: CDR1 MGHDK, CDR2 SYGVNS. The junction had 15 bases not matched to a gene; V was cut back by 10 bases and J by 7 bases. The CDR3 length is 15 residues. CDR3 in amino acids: CATHTGTGVHSGYTF. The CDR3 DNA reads TGTGCCACTCATACCGGGACAGGGGTACATAGTGGCTACACCTTC.

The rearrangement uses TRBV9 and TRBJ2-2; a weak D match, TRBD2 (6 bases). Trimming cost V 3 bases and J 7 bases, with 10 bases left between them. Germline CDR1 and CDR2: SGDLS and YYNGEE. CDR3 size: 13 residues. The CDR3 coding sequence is TGTGCCAGCAGCGCCGCGGGGATCGGGGAGCTGTTTTTT. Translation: CASSAAGIGELFF.

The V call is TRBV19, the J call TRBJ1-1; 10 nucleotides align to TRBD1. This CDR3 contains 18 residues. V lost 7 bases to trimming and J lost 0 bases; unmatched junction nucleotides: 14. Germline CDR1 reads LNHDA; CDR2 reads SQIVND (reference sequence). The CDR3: CASTLTGGIFFMNTEAFF. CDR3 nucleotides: TGTGCCAGTACCCTGACAGGGGGCATTTTCTTCATGAACACTGAAGCTTTCTTT.

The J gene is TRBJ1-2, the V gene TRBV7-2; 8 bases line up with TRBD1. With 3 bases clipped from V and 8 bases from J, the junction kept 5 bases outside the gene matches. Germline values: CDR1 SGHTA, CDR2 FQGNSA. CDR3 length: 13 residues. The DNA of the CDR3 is TGTGCCAGCAGCTTCCAGGGGGCGAGGGGCTACACCTTC. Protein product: CASSFQGARGYTF. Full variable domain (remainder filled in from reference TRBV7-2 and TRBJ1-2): GAGVSQSPSNKVTEKGKDVELRCDPISGHTALYWYRQSLGQGLEFLIYFQGNSAPDKSGLPSDRFSAERTGGSVSTLTIQRTQQEDSAVYLCASSFQGARGYTFGSGTRLTVV.

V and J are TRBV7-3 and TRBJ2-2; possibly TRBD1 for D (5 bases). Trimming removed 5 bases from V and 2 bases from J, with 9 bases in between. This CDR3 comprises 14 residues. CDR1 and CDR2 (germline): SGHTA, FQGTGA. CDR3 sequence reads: CASSRDSNTGELFF. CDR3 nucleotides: TGTGCCAGCAGCCGAGACAGTAACACCGGGGAGCTGTTTTTT.

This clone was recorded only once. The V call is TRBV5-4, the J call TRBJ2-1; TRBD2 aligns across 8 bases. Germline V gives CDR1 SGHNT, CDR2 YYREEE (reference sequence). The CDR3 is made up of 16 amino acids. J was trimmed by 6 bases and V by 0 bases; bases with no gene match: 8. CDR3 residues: CASSLAGRGVLNEQFF. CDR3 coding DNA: TGTGCCAGCAGCTTGGCGGGGCGGGGGGTCCTCAATGAGCAGTTCTTC.

CDR3 sequence: CASSASGAGGVDTQYF. CDR3 bases: TGCGCCAGCAGCGCAAGTGGGGCGGGGGGTGTTGATACGCAGTATTTT. This sequence joins TRBV5-1 and TRBJ2-3, with TRBD2 matching over 8 bases. The germline V gene encodes CDR1 SGHRS and CDR2 YFSETQ. CDR3 length: 16 residues. Losses at the gene ends were 4 bases for V and 6 bases for J; bases not matched to a gene: 13.

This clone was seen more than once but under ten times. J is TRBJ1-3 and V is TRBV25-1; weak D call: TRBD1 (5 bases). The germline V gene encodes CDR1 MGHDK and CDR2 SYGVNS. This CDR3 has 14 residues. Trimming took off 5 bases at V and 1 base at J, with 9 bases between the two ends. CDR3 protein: CASSRGGSGNTIYF. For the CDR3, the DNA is TGTGCCAGCAGTCGGGGGGGGTCTGGAAACACCATATATTTT.

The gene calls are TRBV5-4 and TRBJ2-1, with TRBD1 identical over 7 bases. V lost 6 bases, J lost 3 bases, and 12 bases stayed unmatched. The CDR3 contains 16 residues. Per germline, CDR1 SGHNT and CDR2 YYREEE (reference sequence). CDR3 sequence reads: CASNLEGGRGYNEQFF. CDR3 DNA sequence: TGTGCCAGCAACCTCGAAGGGGGCAGGGGCTACAATGAGCAGTTCTTC.

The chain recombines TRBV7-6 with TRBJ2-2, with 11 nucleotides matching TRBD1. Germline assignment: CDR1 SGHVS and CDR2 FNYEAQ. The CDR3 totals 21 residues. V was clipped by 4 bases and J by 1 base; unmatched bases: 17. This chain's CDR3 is CASSSSSWDRGSGVNTGELFF. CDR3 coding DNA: TGTGCCAGCAGCTCCTCCAGCTGGGACAGGGGGAGCGGGGTGAACACCGGGGAGCTGTTTTTT.

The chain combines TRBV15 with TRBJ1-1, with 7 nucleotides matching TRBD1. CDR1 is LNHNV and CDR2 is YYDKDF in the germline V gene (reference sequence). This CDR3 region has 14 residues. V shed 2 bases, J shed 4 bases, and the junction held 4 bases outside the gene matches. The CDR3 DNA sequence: TGTGCCACCAGCAGAACCAACAGGGGCACTGAAGCTTTCTTT. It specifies CATSRTNRGTEAFF.